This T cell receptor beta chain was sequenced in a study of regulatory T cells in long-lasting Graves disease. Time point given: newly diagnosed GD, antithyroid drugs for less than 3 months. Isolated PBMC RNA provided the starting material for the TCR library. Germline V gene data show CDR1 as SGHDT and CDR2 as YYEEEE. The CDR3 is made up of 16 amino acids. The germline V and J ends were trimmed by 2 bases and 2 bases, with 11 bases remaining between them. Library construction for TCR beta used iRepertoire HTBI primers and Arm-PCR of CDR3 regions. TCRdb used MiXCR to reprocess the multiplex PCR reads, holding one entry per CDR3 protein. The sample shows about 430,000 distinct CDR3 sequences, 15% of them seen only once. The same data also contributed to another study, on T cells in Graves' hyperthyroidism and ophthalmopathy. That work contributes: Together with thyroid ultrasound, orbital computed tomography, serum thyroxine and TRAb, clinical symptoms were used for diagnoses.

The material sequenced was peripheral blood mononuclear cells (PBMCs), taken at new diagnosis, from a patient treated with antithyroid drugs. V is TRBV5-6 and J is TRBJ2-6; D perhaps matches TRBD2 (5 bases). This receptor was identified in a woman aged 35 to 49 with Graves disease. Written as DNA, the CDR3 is TGTGCCAGCAGCTTTCCGGGGTTAACTGGGGCCAACGTCCTGACTTTC. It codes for CASSFPGLTGANVLTF.